These T cell receptor beta chains were read from a single sample in a study of CD8 T cells in Susac syndrome. TCRdb reprocessed the immunoSEQ multiplex PCR reads via MiXCR and lists one record per CDR3 protein. The sample consists of roughly 200,000 distinct CDR3 sequences, less than 95% of them appearing once. Sequencing was carried out using CD4+ T cells from PBMCs. Receptor source: a human donor in good health. The CDR3 runs from the conserved cysteine through the conserved F or W. A D gene is named only where the DNA matches it firmly. Size tells how often a clone was seen (once, few, many) or the class of an expanded clone, and some rows leave it out.

clone size: NA
J gene: TRBJ1-5
D gene: NA
V gene: TRBV20-1
CDR3 DNA: TGCAGCGCTAGAATGGCGGGCAATCAGCCCCAGCATTTT
CDR3 protein: CSARMAGNQPQHF

clone size: NA
J gene: TRBJ1-5
D gene: NA
V gene: TRBV3-1
CDR3 DNA: TGTGCCAGCAGCCAAGATCAACGGCAAAATCAGCCCCAGCATTTT
CDR3 protein: CASSQDQRQNQPQHF

clone size: NA
J gene: TRBJ2-5
D gene: TRBD1
V gene: TRBV12-3/TRBV12-4
CDR3 DNA: TGTGCCAGCACCCCCTCGGGACAGAGAGAGACCCAGTACTTC
CDR3 protein: CASTPSGQRETQYF

clone size: NA
J gene: TRBJ2-3
D gene: TRBD2
V gene: TRBV24-1
CDR3 DNA: TGTGCCACCAGTGATCTAGCGGGAGCTAAATACACAGATACGCAGTATTTT
CDR3 protein: CATSDLAGAKYTDTQYF

clone size: NA
J gene: TRBJ1-2
D gene: NA
V gene: TRBV6-5
CDR3 DNA: TGTGCCAGCAGTTACTCCCCAGGTTGGGACGGGAGCACCTTC
CDR3 protein: CASSYSPGWDGSTF

clone size: NA
J gene: TRBJ2-1
D gene: NA
V gene: TRBV7-2
CDR3 DNA: TGTGCCAGCAGCTTAGTTCACTACACCGACAATGAGCAGTTCTTC
CDR3 protein: CASSLVHYTDNEQFF

clone size: NA
J gene: TRBJ1-5
D gene: TRBD1
V gene: TRBV7-9
CDR3 DNA: TGTGCCAGCAGCTTGGGACAGGGAGAGGACCACAATCAGCCCCAGCATTTT
CDR3 protein: CASSLGQGEDHNQPQHF

clone size: NA
J gene: TRBJ2-5
D gene: NA
V gene: TRBV20-1
CDR3 DNA: TGCAGTGCTAGAGATCGCCCGGGAGCGCAAGAGACCCAGTACTTC
CDR3 protein: CSARDRPGAQETQYF

clone size: NA
J gene: TRBJ2-1
D gene: TRBD2
V gene: TRBV5-1
CDR3 DNA: TGCGCCAGCAGCCAACTGACTAGCGGGAGCGGGCATGAGCAGTTCTTC
CDR3 protein: CASSQLTSGSGHEQFF

clone size: NA
J gene: TRBJ2-7
D gene: NA
V gene: TRBV28
CDR3 DNA: TGTGCCAGCAGTTTAAAGGGCTTGGCTAGATTACTCGGCGAGCAGTACTTC
CDR3 protein: CASSLKGLARLLGEQYF

clone size: NA
J gene: TRBJ2-1
D gene: NA
V gene: TRBV28
CDR3 DNA: TGTGCCAGCAGTTCCGCCAGGGAGCAGTTCTTC
CDR3 protein: CASSSAREQFF

clone size: NA
J gene: TRBJ2-1
D gene: TRBD2
V gene: TRBV28
CDR3 DNA: TGTGCCAGCAGTACACTTAGCGGGAGGGCCATTTCGAATGAGCAGTTCTTC
CDR3 protein: CASSTLSGRAISNEQFF

clone size: NA
J gene: TRBJ1-2
D gene: NA
V gene: TRBV29-1
CDR3 DNA: TGCAGCGTTGACCCTGATGGGCAGGGCCGCGGCTACACCTTC
CDR3 protein: CSVDPDGQGRGYTF

clone size: NA
J gene: TRBJ2-5
D gene: NA
V gene: TRBV29-1
CDR3 DNA: TGCAGCGTCCATCAGAGGGGATGGCGAGAGACCCAGTACTTC
CDR3 protein: CSVHQRGWRETQYF

clone size: NA
J gene: TRBJ1-2
D gene: NA
V gene: TRBV5-1
CDR3 DNA: TGCGCCAGCAGCAAGGACCCGGGGTATGGCTACACCTTC
CDR3 protein: CASSKDPGYGYTF

clone size: once
J gene: TRBJ2-7
D gene: NA
V gene: TRBV20-1
CDR3 DNA: TGCAGTGCTAGAGATAGTGGGACCTACGAGCAGTACTTC
CDR3 protein: CSARDSGTYEQYF

clone size: NA
J gene: TRBJ2-6
D gene: NA
V gene: TRBV9
CDR3 DNA: TGTGCCAGCAGCGGGGGGGCCGCAGGGGCCAACGTCCTGACTTTC
CDR3 protein: CASSGGAAGANVLTF

clone size: NA
J gene: TRBJ2-7
D gene: TRBD1
V gene: TRBV19
CDR3 DNA: TGTGCCAGTAGTATCACGACAGGGACCTACGAGCAGTACTTC
CDR3 protein: CASSITTGTYEQYF

clone size: NA
J gene: TRBJ2-5
D gene: TRBD1
V gene: TRBV7-9
CDR3 DNA: TGTGCCAGCAGCAACCACAGGGGACAAGAGACCCAGTACTTC
CDR3 protein: CASSNHRGQETQYF

clone size: NA
J gene: TRBJ2-3
D gene: NA
V gene: TRBV4-3
CDR3 DNA: TGCGCCAGCAGCCAAGATATCCGAACCCAGGGGGATACGCAGTATTTT
CDR3 protein: CASSQDIRTQGDTQYF

clone size: NA
J gene: TRBJ2-4
D gene: NA
V gene: TRBV15
CDR3 DNA: TGTGCCACCAGCGGAGGACGTATAGCCAAAAACATTCAGTACTTC
CDR3 protein: CATSGGRIAKNIQYF

clone size: NA
J gene: TRBJ2-1
D gene: NA
V gene: TRBV20-1
CDR3 DNA: TGCAGTGCAGCCGGCGACTCCCCCTACAATGAGCAGTTCTTC
CDR3 protein: CSAAGDSPYNEQFF

clone size: NA
J gene: TRBJ2-6
D gene: NA
V gene: TRBV19
CDR3 DNA: TGTGCCAGTAGTAAAACACAGCCTGGGGCCAACGTCCTGACTTTC
CDR3 protein: CASSKTQPGANVLTF

clone size: NA
J gene: TRBJ1-5
D gene: NA
V gene: TRBV9
CDR3 DNA: TGTGCCAGCAGCGTAGCGGGTGGGCCTGGACAGCCCCAGCATTTT
CDR3 protein: CASSVAGGPGQPQHF

clone size: NA
J gene: TRBJ2-3
D gene: NA
V gene: TRBV7-3
CDR3 DNA: TGTGCCAGCAGCTACTTACATTCCACAGATACGCAGTATTTT
CDR3 protein: CASSYLHSTDTQYF

clone size: NA
J gene: TRBJ1-2
D gene: TRBD1
V gene: TRBV30
CDR3 DNA: TGTGCCTGGAGTCCTACCGGGACAGAGTATGGCTACACCTTC
CDR3 protein: CAWSPTGTEYGYTF

clone size: NA
J gene: TRBJ2-3
D gene: NA
V gene: TRBV30
CDR3 DNA: TGTGCCTGGAGTGTGGGCAGGGGGGCAGATACGCAGTATTTT
CDR3 protein: CAWSVGRGADTQYF

clone size: NA
J gene: TRBJ2-7
D gene: TRBD1
V gene: TRBV29-1
CDR3 DNA: TGCAGCGTTGAAGATCCGACAGGGTACTCCTCCGAGCAGTACTTC
CDR3 protein: CSVEDPTGYSSEQYF

clone size: NA
J gene: TRBJ2-2
D gene: NA
V gene: TRBV27
CDR3 DNA: TGTGCCAGCAGTACCACTCGAGCGGGCGGGGAGCTGTTTTTT
CDR3 protein: CASSTTRAGGELFF

clone size: NA
J gene: TRBJ1-5
D gene: NA
V gene: TRBV25-1
CDR3 DNA: TGTGCCAGCAGTCGCCTCAATCAGCCCCAGCATTTT
CDR3 protein: CASSRLNQPQHF

clone size: NA
J gene: TRBJ2-5
D gene: NA
V gene: TRBV15
CDR3 DNA: TGTGCCACCAGCAGACCCCAGAGGCAAGAGACCCAGTACTTC
CDR3 protein: CATSRPQRQETQYF

clone size: NA
J gene: TRBJ2-4
D gene: TRBD2
V gene: TRBV11-3
CDR3 DNA: TGTGCCAGCAGCCCAACTAGCGGGAGTACCATTCAGTACTTC
CDR3 protein: CASSPTSGSTIQYF

clone size: once
J gene: TRBJ2-7
D gene: NA
V gene: TRBV7-8
CDR3 DNA: TGTGCCAGCAGCTTAGTCGGGGCGGGGGCCCCCTACGAGCAGTACTTC
CDR3 protein: CASSLVGAGAPYEQYF

clone size: NA
J gene: TRBJ2-1
D gene: TRBD2
V gene: TRBV9
CDR3 DNA: TGTGCCAGCAGCCCCCGGACTAGCGGCATGGGTGAGCAGTTCTTC
CDR3 protein: CASSPRTSGMGEQFF

clone size: NA
J gene: TRBJ1-1
D gene: NA
V gene: TRBV12-3/TRBV12-4
CDR3 DNA: TGTGCCAGCAGTTTAATGGTGAACACTGAAGCTTTCTTT
CDR3 protein: CASSLMVNTEAFF

clone size: NA
J gene: TRBJ2-7
D gene: NA
V gene: TRBV7-2
CDR3 DNA: TGTGCCAGCAGCCCCCTGAGTGGGACTGGCTACGAGCAGTACTTC
CDR3 protein: CASSPLSGTGYEQYF

clone size: NA
J gene: TRBJ2-2
D gene: TRBD2
V gene: TRBV4-2
CDR3 DNA: TGTGCCAGGGTGGGACTAGCGGGAGACGATGGGACCGGGGAGCTGTTTTTT
CDR3 protein: CARVGLAGDDGTGELFF

clone size: NA
J gene: TRBJ2-5
D gene: TRBD2
V gene: TRBV20-1
CDR3 DNA: TGCAGTGCTAGAGATCGAGGGATAGCGGGACCCTTGGGGGAGACCCAGTACTTC
CDR3 protein: CSARDRGIAGPLGETQYF

clone size: once
J gene: TRBJ2-3
D gene: NA
V gene: TRBV20-1
CDR3 DNA: TGCAGTGCTGTGGGGCGAGGGGTAGATACGCAGTATTTT
CDR3 protein: CSAVGRGVDTQYF

clone size: NA
J gene: TRBJ1-2
D gene: NA
V gene: TRBV7-9
CDR3 DNA: TGTGCCAGCACCCCTGACACAGCCGGCTATGGCTACACCTTC
CDR3 protein: CASTPDTAGYGYTF

clone size: NA
J gene: TRBJ2-2
D gene: NA
V gene: TRBV5-6
CDR3 DNA: TGTGCCAGCAGCTTCCAGGGCGTGGACACCGGGGAGCTGTTTTTT
CDR3 protein: CASSFQGVDTGELFF

clone size: NA
J gene: TRBJ2-3
D gene: TRBD2
V gene: TRBV20-1
CDR3 DNA: TGCAGTGCTCTAGCGGGAGGGCGCACAGATACGCAGTATTTT
CDR3 protein: CSALAGGRTDTQYF

clone size: NA
J gene: TRBJ2-3
D gene: NA
V gene: TRBV25-1
CDR3 DNA: TGTGCCAGCAGTGAAGAAGTCGGAACAGATACGCAGTATTTT
CDR3 protein: CASSEEVGTDTQYF

clone size: NA
J gene: TRBJ2-1
D gene: NA
V gene: TRBV30
CDR3 DNA: TGTGCCTGGAGGACCGCGGCGGAGGATGAGCAGTTCTTC
CDR3 protein: CAWRTAAEDEQFF

clone size: NA
J gene: TRBJ2-7
D gene: TRBD2
V gene: TRBV6-5
CDR3 DNA: TGTGCCAGCAGTGGACTAGCCCACGAGCAGTACTTC
CDR3 protein: CASSGLAHEQYF

clone size: NA
J gene: TRBJ2-5
D gene: NA
V gene: TRBV28
CDR3 DNA: TGTGCCAGCAGTTTTGGGCGCCCAGAGACCCAGTACTTC
CDR3 protein: CASSFGRPETQYF

clone size: NA
J gene: TRBJ1-2
D gene: NA
V gene: TRBV20-1
CDR3 DNA: TGCAGTGCTAGTGGGACGGGGGGTATTGATGGCTACACCTTC
CDR3 protein: CSASGTGGIDGYTF

clone size: NA
J gene: TRBJ2-1
D gene: NA
V gene: TRBV7-7
CDR3 DNA: TGTGCCAGCAGCGGGAGGGAAGGGGGATTAGGGGAGCAGTTCTTC
CDR3 protein: CASSGREGGLGEQFF